This TCR beta chain was identified in a study of monozygotic twins with cystic fibrosis. Study details: Libraries were built from 3 to 3.5 micrograms of fragmented DNA using approximately 16 PCR cycles.

The V end was cut by 4 bases, the J end by 4 bases, with 7 bases between. Germline values: CDR1 MNHEY, CDR2 SMNVEV (reference sequence). The CDR3 loop spans 12 amino acids. Regarding the study as a whole: Median Simpson clonality of approximately 0.01 suggested naive T cells predominated. In 13 of 16 pairs, V gene usage was closest to the co-twin's. Monozygotic CF twins shared more identical nucleotide clonotypes than unrelated patients.

As regards this clone: What it binds is not known.

Sequencing was performed with immunoSEQ multiplex PCR; in TCRdb, only in-frame clones are kept and a portion is missing. Of approximately 36,000 clones detected, about 90% appear once; the ten largest clones hold roughly 0.19%. The rearrangement uses TRBV27 and TRBJ1-1; a possible D gene is TRBD1 (6 bases). The origin of this receptor is a boy aged 2-15 years with cystic fibrosis. The sample consisted of blood. The chain's CDR3 is CASSSGATEAFF. As DNA, the CDR3 is TGTGCCAGCAGTTCGGGGGCCACTGAAGCTTTCTTT.